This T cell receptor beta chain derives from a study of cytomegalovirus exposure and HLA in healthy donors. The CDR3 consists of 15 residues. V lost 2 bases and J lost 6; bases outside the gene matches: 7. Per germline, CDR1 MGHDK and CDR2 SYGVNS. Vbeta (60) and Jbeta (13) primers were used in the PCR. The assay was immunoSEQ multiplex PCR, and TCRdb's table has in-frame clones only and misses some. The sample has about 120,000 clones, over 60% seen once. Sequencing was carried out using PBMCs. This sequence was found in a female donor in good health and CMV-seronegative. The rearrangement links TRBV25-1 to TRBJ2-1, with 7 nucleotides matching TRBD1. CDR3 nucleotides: TGTGCCAGCAGTGAACCCTCGACAGGGAGCAATGAGCAGTTCTTC. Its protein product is CASSEPSTGSNEQFF.